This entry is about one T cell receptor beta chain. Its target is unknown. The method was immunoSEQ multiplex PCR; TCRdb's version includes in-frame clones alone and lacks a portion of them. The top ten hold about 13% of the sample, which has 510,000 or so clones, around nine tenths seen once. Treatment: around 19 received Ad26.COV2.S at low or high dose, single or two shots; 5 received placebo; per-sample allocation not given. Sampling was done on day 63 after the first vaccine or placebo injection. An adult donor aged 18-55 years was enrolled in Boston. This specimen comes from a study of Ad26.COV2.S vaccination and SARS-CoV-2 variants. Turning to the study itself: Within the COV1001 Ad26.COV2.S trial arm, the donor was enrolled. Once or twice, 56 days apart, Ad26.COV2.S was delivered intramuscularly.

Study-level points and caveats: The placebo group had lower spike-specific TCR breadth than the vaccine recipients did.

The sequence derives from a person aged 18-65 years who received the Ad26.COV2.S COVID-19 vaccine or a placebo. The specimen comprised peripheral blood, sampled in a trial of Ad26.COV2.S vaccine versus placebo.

The CDR3 spells CASSVQHPVAGVDRNEQFF. The CDR3 DNA is TGTGCCAGCAGCGTACAGCACCCGGTAGCGGGGGTGGACCGCAATGAGCAGTTCTTC. The chain links TRBV9 to TRBJ2-1; 9 bases are a match to TRBD2. Germline values: CDR1 SGDLS, CDR2 YYNGEE. V lost 1 base to trimming and J lost 6 bases; unmatched junction nucleotides: 17. The CDR3 contains 19 residues.